This T cell receptor (beta chain) came from a study of blood T cell repertoires in COVID-19. Study-wide background: Acute and convalescent COVID-19 specimens originated in the United States, Italy and Spain.

V lost 3 bases and J lost 4; bases outside the gene matches: 6. The CDR3 has 15 amino acids. Germline loops: CDR1 LGHNA, CDR2 YSLEER. Original methodology: Reference gene primer amplification yielded estimated nucleated cell counts. Only in-frame clones appear in the TCRdb table, and some are missing; sequencing was by immunoSEQ multiplex PCR. V, J and clone size reflect that table, while D and trimming were determined from the DNA. The sample records fewer than 350,000 clones, approximately 86% being singletons. This TCR derives from a woman aged 25-40 years who had recovered from COVID-19. The material sequenced was peripheral blood. The rearrangement links TRBV4-3 to TRBJ2-3; 8 bases are a match to TRBD1. The CDR3 nucleotides are TGCGCCAGCAGCCACGGACAGGGCGGAGCAGATACGCAGTATTTT. Protein: CASSHGQGGADTQYF.